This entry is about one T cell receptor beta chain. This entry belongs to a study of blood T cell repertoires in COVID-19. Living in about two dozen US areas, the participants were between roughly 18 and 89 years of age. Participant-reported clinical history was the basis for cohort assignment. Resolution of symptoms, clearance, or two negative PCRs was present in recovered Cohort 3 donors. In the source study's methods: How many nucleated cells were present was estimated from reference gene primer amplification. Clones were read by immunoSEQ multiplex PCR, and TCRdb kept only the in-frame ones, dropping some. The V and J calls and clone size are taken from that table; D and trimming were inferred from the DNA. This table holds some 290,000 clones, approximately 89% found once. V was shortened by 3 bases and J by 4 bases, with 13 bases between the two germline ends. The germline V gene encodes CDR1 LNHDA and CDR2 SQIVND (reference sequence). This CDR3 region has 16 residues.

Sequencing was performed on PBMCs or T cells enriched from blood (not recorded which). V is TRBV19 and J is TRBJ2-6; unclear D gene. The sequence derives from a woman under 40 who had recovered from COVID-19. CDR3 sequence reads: CASSIFPTRGANVLTF. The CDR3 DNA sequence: TGTGCCAGTAGTATCTTCCCGACGCGGGGGGCCAACGTCCTGACTTTC.